This entry concerns a single T cell receptor (beta chain). Which antigen it targets is not known. No much larger clone is present one base from it, and per-base qualities are unavailable. The germline V gene specifies SGHRS as CDR1 and YFSETQ as CDR2. V is pruned by 2 bases and J by 7 bases, leaving 7 bases of the junction without a gene match. Spanning cysteine to phenylalanine, the CDR3 consists of 15 amino acids. The kept DNA is CDR3 alone, 45 bases in frame from the first base. The CDR3 regions of human TCRbeta chains were subjected to immunosequencing. As for the authors' bioinformatics: TCRs in the repertoires were compared against a reference library of SARS-CoV-2-specific TCRs that had been generated with the MIRA antigen-specificity platform. Breadth meant the fraction of unique TCRs that were SARS-CoV-2-associated, whereas depth meant the fraction of total T cells that were SARS-CoV-2-associated. Each spike-specific TCR was assigned to its reactive spike region and to a CD4 or CD8 class using the MIRA data. Log10-transformed breadth and depth values were compared by one-way ANOVA with Sidak's multiple comparisons tests. TCRdb re-hosts the immuneACCESS table, in-frame sequences only. Its copies lack some clones; in the studies checked, an unresolved V gene accounts for under half of them, and the cause for the rest is not known. V, J and clone size are those of that table, while D and trimming were read from the DNA. For this sample the table gives roughly 120,000 clones, of which around 85% were detected only once. The ten largest clones add up to roughly 3.9% of the sample.

The sample is drawn from a study of T cell responses to AZD1222 COVID-19 vaccine (dated by TCRdb to 2020 to 2023). Study-wide context: TCR sequencing was performed for 230 to 250 trial participants, of whom 207 were given two doses of AZD1222 and around 25 were given two doses of MenACWY control vaccine. Trial participants were enrolled by age into subgroups of 18-55, 56-69 and 70-plus years, and 148, 28 and 57 TCR-sequenced participants, respectively, were included in these subgroups. Findings and caveats that apply to the study as a whole: Participants were mostly white British and included more females than males, and it was suggested by the authors that clonal diversity may have been underestimated. The vaccine-associated CD4 TCRs covered the entire spike protein, and the dominant responses fell in regions 160-218 and 743-854. Because no day 14 peak-response samples were available, repertoires were characterized only after the peak T cell response. Conclusions about previously exposed vaccinees are limited, since just six or seven AZD1222 recipients were seropositive for SARS-CoV-2 at baseline. Nearly half of unique spike-specific TCRs reportedly recognized epitopes outside regions mutated in the B.1.351 and B.1.1.7 variants. After two AZD1222 doses, spike-specific TCR breadth and depth were significantly higher than at day 0 and than in MenACWY recipients. In the small 56-69-year group, the increase in depth fell short of significance, most likely because of low power.

The time point label corresponds to: baseline before first vaccination. The treatment or condition label on this specimen signifies: meningococcal conjugate vaccine given as trial control. Samples from vaccinated people were obtained from the UK trials COV001 and COV002, which included a single-blind randomized controlled phase 2/3 trial of AZD1222 (ChAdOx1 nCoV-19) in healthy adults. Trial participant PBMC samples were collected at day 0 and day 28 after the second dose for TCRbeta chain sequencing. The receptor chain draws on TRBV5-1 and TRBJ2-7, and 12 bases in between align with TRBD1. The TCR originated in an adult in good health. This sample comprised peripheral blood, obtained on day 0 of MenACWY control vaccination. The CDR3 corresponds to CASSFQGQGAGEQYF. The base sequence is TGCGCCAGCAGCTTCCAGGGACAGGGGGCTGGTGAGCAGTACTTC.